This T cell receptor beta chain comes out of a study of shared clonotypes between healthy human individuals. Looking at the study overall: Used for every donor were three CD4 naive, three CD4 memory, two CD8 naive and one CD8 memory plate.

A remark on this clone: What it binds is unknown.

Study results and caveats: It was the non-shared clonotypes that had lower generation probabilities than clonotypes shared by all four donors.

This table comes from immunoSEQ multiplex PCR, and its TCRdb copy is limited to in-frame clones, with some not included. The sample lists around 2,100,000 clones; roughly 95% were seen once. Naive CD8 cells comprised CD45RO-negative, CCR7-positively selected cells, excluding terminally differentiated effector memory CD45RA+ cells. V lost 7 bases to trimming and J lost 6 bases; unmatched junction nucleotides: 5. The CDR3 is 11 amino acids. Germline-derived CDR1 and CDR2 are SQVTM and ANQGSEA. The TCR originated in a man aged 18 to 29 in good health. The sequenced sample was naive CD8+ T cells sorted from blood. The chain links TRBV29-1 to TRBJ2-7; 8 bases are shared with TRBD1. For the CDR3, the DNA is TGCAGCGCCTTAACAGGGGGCGAGCAGTACTTC. This gives the protein CSALTGGEQYF.